Below are 15 T cell receptor beta chains sequenced from a single sample in a study of cytomegalovirus exposure and HLA in healthy donors. Amplification used 60 Vbeta primers and 13 Jbeta primers. Using immunoSEQ multiplex PCR, the repertoire was profiled, and TCRdb retains in-frame clones only, with some absent. The sample consists of under 250,000 clones, over 70% of them appearing once. Sequencing was carried out using PBMCs. The receptors here all came from a woman aged 55-75 years in good health and CMV-seropositive.

This chain links TRBV2 with TRBJ2-5; D may be TRBD2 (6 bases). V shed 9 bases and J shed 5 bases, with 10 bases lying between them. Looked up from germline, CDR1 is SNHLY and CDR2 is FYNNEI. The CDR3 is 11 residues long. The CDR3 nucleotides are TGTGCCAGGTGGAGGGTTGAGACCCAGTACTTC. It translates to CARWRVETQYF.

V and J are TRBV29-1 and TRBJ2-3, with 11 bases identical to TRBD2. The CDR3 sequence is 15 residues long. Germline assignment: CDR1 SQVTM and CDR2 ANQGSEA. Trimming at V came to 2 bases and at J to 6 bases, leaving 7 bases not matched to a gene. CDR3 in DNA: TGCAGCGTTGAACGTCTAGCGGGAGGAGGGGATACGCAGTATTTT. Translating gives CSVERLAGGGDTQYF.

This clone has more than one count but fewer than ten. The chain has TRBV11-2 and TRBJ1-1; 7 nucleotides agree with TRBD1. CDR1 is SGHAT and CDR2 is FQNNGV in the germline V gene. CDR3 size: 13 residues. After removal of 1 base from V and 6 bases from J, the junction contained 2 bases not matched to a gene. The CDR3 protein is CASSLGQGAEAFF. In DNA form, the CDR3 reads TGTGCCAGCAGCTTAGGACAGGGAGCTGAAGCTTTCTTT.

The J gene is TRBJ2-2, the V gene TRBV2; 7 positions agree with TRBD2. Trimming removed 8 bases from V and 1 base from J; junction bases left unmatched: 1. The V gene's germline CDR1 is SNHLY and CDR2 FYNNEI. This CDR3 is 13 amino acids long. This CDR3 is CASQRENTGELFF. CDR3 DNA sequence: TGTGCCAGCCAGCGGGAGAACACCGGGGAGCTGTTTTTT. Combining the CDR3 with reference TRBV2 and TRBJ2-2 gives the whole variable domain EPEVTQTPSHQVTQMGQEVILRCVPISNHLYFYWYRQILGQKVEFLVSFYNNEISEKSEIFDDQFSVERPDGSNFTLKIRSTKLEDSAMYFCASQRENTGELFFGEGSRLTVL.

The chain carries TRBV5-1 and TRBJ1-3; D is uncertain. V was pared by 0 bases and J by 0 bases, with 4 bases between. CDR1 SGHRS and CDR2 YFSETQ come from the germline V gene. This CDR3 is 14 amino acids long. CDR3 residues: CASSLGVSGNTIYF. The DNA for the CDR3 is TGCGCCAGCAGCTTGGGAGTCTCTGGAAACACCATATATTTT. Full variable domain (outside the CDR3, taken from reference TRBV5-1 and TRBJ1-3): KAGVTQTPRYLIKTRGQQVTLSCSPISGHRSVSWYQQTPGQGLQFLFEYFSETQRNKGNFPGRFSGRQFSNSRSEMNVSTLELGDSALYLCASSLGVSGNTIYFGEGSWLTVV.

V usage is TRBV7-9 and J usage is TRBJ2-2; D gene unclear. This CDR3 is 13 amino acids long. The germline V and J ends were trimmed by 8 bases and 6 bases, with 13 bases remaining between them. Per the germline V gene, CDR1 is SEHNR and CDR2 is FQNEAQ (reference sequence). DNA of the CDR3: TGTGCCAGCCGCACAGATATGGCCGGGGAGCTGTTTTTT. It yields the protein CASRTDMAGELFF.

This clone has only one observation. The DNA of the CDR3 is TGTGCCAGCAGCTTAGGGGTGACAGGGAAGAAAGAGACCCAGTACTTC. Amino acid sequence: CASSLGVTGKKETQYF. The chain carries TRBV7-8 and TRBJ2-5, with TRBD1 identical over 7 bases. The CDR3 covers 16 residues. The J segment lost 3 bases and the V segment lost 1 base, leaving 8 bases of the junction unmatched. CDR1 and CDR2 from the germline V gene are SGHVS and FQNEAQ. Full variable domain (remainder filled in from reference TRBV7-8 and TRBJ2-5): GAGVSQSPRYKVAKRGQDVALRCDPISGHVSLFWYQQALGQGPEFLTYFQNEAQLDKSGLPSDRFFAERPEGSVSTLKIQRTQQEDSAVYLCASSLGVTGKKETQYFGPGTRLLVL.

There are a few counts of this clone. The V call is TRBV9, the J call TRBJ2-2, with TRBD1 matching 8 bases. The V gene's germline CDR1 is SGDLS and CDR2 YYNGEE. CDR3 size: 19 residues. V was clipped by 0 bases and J by 0 bases; unmatched bases: 10. In nucleotides, the CDR3 is TGTGCCAGCAGCGTAGGCCTTGGGACAGGCCACGCGAACACCGGGGAGCTGTTTTTT. Its translation is CASSVGLGTGHANTGELFF. Together with reference TRBV9 and TRBJ2-2, the CDR3 gives the full variable domain: DSGVTQTPKHLITATGQRVTLRCSPRSGDLSVYWYQQSLDQGLQFLIQYYNGEERAKGNILERFSAQQFPDLHSELNLSSLELGDSALYFCASSVGLGTGHANTGELFFGEGSRLTVL.

A remark on this clone: Other nucleotide sequences in the sample specify the same CDR3. The chain joins TRBV18 to TRBJ2-7; 8 bases fit TRBD1. V lost 5 bases and J lost 6; bases outside the gene matches: 3. The CDR3 loop spans 12 amino acids. Germline V gene data show CDR1 as KGHSH and CDR2 as LQKENI. The chain's CDR3 is CASSADRGEQYF. In nucleotides, the CDR3 is TGTGCCAGCTCAGCTGACAGGGGCGAGCAGTACTTC.

This chain connects TRBV6-5 to TRBJ1-1, with 11 bases fitting TRBD1. Germline lookup yields CDR1 MNHEY and CDR2 SVGAGI. This CDR3 spans 15 amino acids. V gave up 4 bases and J gave up 8 bases; unmatched junction bases: 9. The CDR3 loop reads CASSSRTGGAEEAFF. CDR3 DNA sequence: TGTGCCAGCAGTTCCCGGACAGGGGGCGCGGAAGAAGCTTTCTTT.

The chain joins TRBV5-1 to TRBJ2-7; 7 positions agree with TRBD1. V lost 8 bases and J lost 2; bases outside the gene matches: 4. Germline CDR1 and CDR2: SGHRS and YFSETQ. The CDR3 consists of 12 residues. As DNA, the CDR3 is TGCGCCAGTCAGGGACAGCCCTACGAGCAGTACTTC. Encoded protein: CASQGQPYEQYF.

This chain joins TRBV4-1 and TRBJ2-1; 12 bases line up with TRBD2. Germline CDR1 and CDR2: MGHRA and YSYEKL. The CDR3 consists of 17 residues. The V and J ends lost 0 bases and 9 bases, in that order; junction bases with no gene match: 9. In DNA form, the CDR3 reads TGCGCCAGCAGCCAAGATGGGCAACTAGCGGGAGGCGGTGAGCAGTTCTTC. Amino acid sequence: CASSQDGQLAGGGEQFF.

V and J are TRBV6-1 and TRBJ2-3; the D gene is possibly TRBD1 (5 bases). V was cut by 2 bases and J by 1 base, with 16 bases left in between. The germline V gene encodes CDR1 MNHNS and CDR2 SASEGT. The CDR3 is made up of 17 amino acids. The CDR3, as DNA: TGTGCCAGCAGTGAATTTTATCGTGTAGGGGGCACAGATACGCAGTATTTT. It translates to CASSEFYRVGGTDTQYF.

The chain employs TRBV15 and TRBJ2-5; D ambiguous. The DNA end lines up better with TRBJ2-7; the J call may be wrong. The germline V gene has CDR1 LNHNV and CDR2 YYDKDF (reference sequence). The CDR3 runs to 14 residues. CDR3 sequence (DNA): TGTGCCACCACCCCCGCGAGAGAGATTTACGAGCAGTACTTC. It translates to CATTPAREIYEQYF.

The chain has TRBV7-2 and TRBJ1-1; 7 positions match TRBD1. The V gene end was trimmed by 5 bases and the J gene end by 4 bases; junction bases not matched to a gene: 7. CDR3 length equals 14 residues. Germline V gene lookup returns CDR1 SGHTA and CDR2 FQGNSA. As DNA, the CDR3 is TGTGCCAGCAGCCAAGGGACAGCCCTCACTGAAGCTTTCTTT. As protein: CASSQGTALTEAFF.